This is a list of T cell receptor beta chains from one sample in a study of early T cells in non-severe SARS-CoV-2 infection. In TCRdb, the 5' RACE reads were re-called with MiXCR into one record per CDR3 protein. The table records tens of thousands of distinct CDR3 sequences, about 4% of them present only once. The sequenced sample consisted of whole blood. The receptors shown here come from an adult who was a healthcare worker with PCR-confirmed SARS-CoV-2 infection or an uninfected control (not recorded which). The CDR3 runs from the conserved cysteine through the conserved F or W. The order of the fields is clone size, J gene, D gene, V gene, CDR3 protein, CDR3 DNA. D genes are given only for firm matches. Clone size, where shown, is once, few, many, or a class for clones that have expanded.

size: many; J: TRBJ2-1; D: TRBD2; V: TRBV20-1; CDR3: CSATKAGHEQFF; DNA: TGCAGTGCTACCAAAGCGGGGCATGAGCAGTTCTTC
size: many; J: TRBJ2-2; D: -; V: TRBV28; CDR3: CASSLETPGELFF; DNA: TGTGCCAGCAGTTTAGAGACTCCCGGGGAGCTGTTTTTT
size: -; J: TRBJ2-1; D: -; V: TRBV5-1; CDR3: CASSFWPGAYNEQFF; DNA: TGCGCCAGCAGCTTTTGGCCCGGAGCCTACAATGAGCAGTTCTTC
size: many; J: TRBJ2-7; D: TRBD1; V: TRBV19; CDR3: CASSMTGRHYEQYF; DNA: TGTGCCAGTAGTATGACAGGGCGGCACTACGAGCAGTACTTC
size: many; J: TRBJ2-5; D: -; V: TRBV5-1; CDR3: CASSSLAIQGDETQYF; DNA: TGCGCCAGCAGCAGCTTGGCAATCCAGGGCGATGAGACCCAGTACTTC
size: many; J: TRBJ2-1; D: -; V: TRBV10-3; CDR3: CATKRFEDNEQFF; DNA: TGTGCCACCAAGCGGTTTGAAGACAATGAGCAGTTCTTC
size: many; J: TRBJ2-1; D: -; V: TRBV7-8; CDR3: CASSPTPGSYNEQFF; DNA: TGTGCCAGCAGCCCAACTCCTGGTTCCTACAATGAGCAGTTCTTC
size: few; J: TRBJ2-1; D: -; V: TRBV2; CDR3: CASKPSSYNEQFF; DNA: TGTGCCAGCAAGCCGAGCTCCTACAATGAGCAGTTCTTC
size: few; J: TRBJ1-1; D: -; V: TRBV11-3; CDR3: CASRRSNTEAFF; DNA: TGTGCCAGCAGAAGGTCGAACACTGAAGCTTTCTTT
size: few; J: TRBJ2-7; D: TRBD1; V: TRBV19; CDR3: CASSKGQGYEQYF; DNA: TGTGCCAGTAGTAAGGGACAGGGGTACGAGCAGTACTTC
size: many; J: TRBJ2-1; D: -; V: TRBV5-4; CDR3: CASSPFTDWGGNEQFF; DNA: TGTGCCAGCAGCCCCTTCACGGACTGGGGAGGCAATGAGCAGTTCTTC
size: many; J: TRBJ2-3; D: -; V: TRBV18; CDR3: CASSPSGETRTDTQYF; DNA: TGTGCCAGCTCACCAAGTGGGGAGACCCGCACAGATACGCAGTATTTT
size: many; J: TRBJ2-5; D: -; V: TRBV29-1; CDR3: CSVEGNQETQYF; DNA: TGCAGCGTTGAAGGGAACCAAGAGACCCAGTACTTC
size: few; J: TRBJ2-7; D: -; V: TRBV13; CDR3: CASSSDPYEQYF; DNA: TGTGCCAGCAGCTCGGACCCCTACGAGCAGTACTTC
size: -; J: TRBJ2-7; D: TRBD2; V: TRBV18; CDR3: CASSSPGLAGGRFEQYF; DNA: TGTGCCAGCTCATCGCCGGGACTAGCGGGAGGCCGCTTCGAGCAGTACTTC
size: many; J: TRBJ1-6; D: -; V: TRBV2; CDR3: CASNTQGLSLHF; DNA: TGTGCCAGCAATACACAGGGTCTATCCCTCCACTTT
size: many; J: TRBJ2-1; D: -; V: TRBV7-2; CDR3: CASSLDKAPYNEQFF; DNA: TGTGCCAGCAGCCTCGACAAGGCCCCCTACAATGAGCAGTTCTTC
size: many; J: TRBJ2-1; D: -; V: TRBV12-5; CDR3: CASGLGSQSNEQFF; DNA: TGTGCTAGTGGCCTTGGATCCCAATCCAATGAGCAGTTCTTC
size: -; J: TRBJ2-3; D: -; V: TRBV3-1; CDR3: CASSQDLVRTRYTDTQYF; DNA: TGTGCCAGCAGCCAAGATTTAGTCCGGACAAGATACACAGATACGCAGTATTTT
size: -; J: TRBJ1-2; D: TRBD1; V: TRBV5-1; CDR3: CASSPGTGETYGYTF; DNA: TGCGCCAGCAGCCCAGGGACAGGGGAGACCTATGGCTACACCTTC
size: -; J: TRBJ2-5; D: -; V: TRBV6-2/TRBV6-3; CDR3: CASSYPRLAETQYF; DNA: TGTGCCAGCAGTTACCCTCGCCTAGCGGAGACCCAGTACTTC
size: few; J: TRBJ2-7; D: -; V: TRBV18; CDR3: CASSPGPREQYF; DNA: TGTGCCAGCTCACCAGGCCCACGGGAGCAGTACTTC